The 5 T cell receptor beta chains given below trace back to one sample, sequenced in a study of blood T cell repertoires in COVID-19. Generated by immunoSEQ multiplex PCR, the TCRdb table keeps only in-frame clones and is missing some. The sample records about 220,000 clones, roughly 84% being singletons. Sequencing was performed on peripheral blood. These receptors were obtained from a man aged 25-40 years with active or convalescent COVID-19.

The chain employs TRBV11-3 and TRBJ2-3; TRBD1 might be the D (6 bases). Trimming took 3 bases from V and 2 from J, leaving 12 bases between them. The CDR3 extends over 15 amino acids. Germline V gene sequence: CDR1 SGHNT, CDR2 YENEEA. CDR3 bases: TGTGCCAGCAGCTTCGGACAGCCCGCCACAGATACGCAGTATTTT. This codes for CASSFGQPATDTQYF. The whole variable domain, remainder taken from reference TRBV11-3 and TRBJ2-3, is EAGVVQSPRYKIIEKKQPVAFWCNPISGHNTLYWYLQNLGQGPELLIRYENEEAVDDSQLPKDRFSAERLKGVDSTLKIQPAELGDSAVYLCASSFGQPATDTQYFGPGTRLTVL.

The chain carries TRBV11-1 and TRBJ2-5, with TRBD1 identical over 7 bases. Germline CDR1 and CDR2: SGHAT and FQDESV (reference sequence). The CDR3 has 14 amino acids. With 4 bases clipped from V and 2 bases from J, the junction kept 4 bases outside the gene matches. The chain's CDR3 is CASSYTGVQETQYF. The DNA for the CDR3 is TGTGCCAGCAGCTATACAGGGGTGCAAGAGACCCAGTACTTC.

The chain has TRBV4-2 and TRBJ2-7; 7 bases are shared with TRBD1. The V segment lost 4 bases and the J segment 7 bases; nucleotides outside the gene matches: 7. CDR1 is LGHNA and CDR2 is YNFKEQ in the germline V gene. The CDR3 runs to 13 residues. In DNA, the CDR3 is TGTGCCAGCAGCCTTCCCCCAGGGGGAGAGCAGTACTTC. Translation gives CASSLPPGGEQYF.

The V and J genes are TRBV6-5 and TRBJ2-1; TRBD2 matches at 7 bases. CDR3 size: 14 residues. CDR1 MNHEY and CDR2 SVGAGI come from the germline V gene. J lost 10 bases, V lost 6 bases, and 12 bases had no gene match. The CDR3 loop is CASSRSGVGWEQFF. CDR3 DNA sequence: TGTGCCAGCAGCAGGAGCGGGGTGGGTTGGGAGCAGTTCTTC.

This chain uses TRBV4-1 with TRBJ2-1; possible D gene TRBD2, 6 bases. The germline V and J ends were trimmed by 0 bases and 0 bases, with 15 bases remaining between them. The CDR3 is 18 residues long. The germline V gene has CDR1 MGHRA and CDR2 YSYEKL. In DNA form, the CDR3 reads TGCGCCAGCAGCCAAGATGGACCCACTAGCTTCTCCTACAATGAGCAGTTCTTC. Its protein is CASSQDGPTSFSYNEQFF.